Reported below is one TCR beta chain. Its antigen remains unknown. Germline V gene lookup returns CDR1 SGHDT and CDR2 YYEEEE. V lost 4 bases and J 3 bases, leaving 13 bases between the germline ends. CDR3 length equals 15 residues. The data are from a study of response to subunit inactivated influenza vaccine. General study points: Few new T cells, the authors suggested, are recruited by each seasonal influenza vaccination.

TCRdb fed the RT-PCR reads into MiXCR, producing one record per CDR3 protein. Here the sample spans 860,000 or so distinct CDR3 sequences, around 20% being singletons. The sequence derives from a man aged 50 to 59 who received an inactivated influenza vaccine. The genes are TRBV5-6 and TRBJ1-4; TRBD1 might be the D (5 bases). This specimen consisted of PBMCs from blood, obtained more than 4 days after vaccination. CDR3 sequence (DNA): TGTGCCAGCAGCGGACTCGGGGCGGCTAATGAAAAACTGTTTTTT. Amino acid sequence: CASSGLGAANEKLFF. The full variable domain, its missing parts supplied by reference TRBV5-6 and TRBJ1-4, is DAGVTQSPTHLIKTRGQQVTLRCSPKSGHDTVSWYQQALGQGPQFIFQYYEEEERQRGNFPDRFSGHQFPNYSSELNVNALLLGDSALYLCASSGLGAANEKLFFGSGTQLSVL.